These 7 T cell receptor beta chains were sequenced from one sample in a study of Ad26.COV2.S vaccination and SARS-CoV-2 variants. Treatment meaning: some 19 received Ad26.COV2.S at low or high dose, single or two shots; roughly five received placebo; per-sample allocation not given. Following the first vaccine or placebo injection, samples were taken on day 63. Produced via immunoSEQ multiplex PCR; TCRdb's table is partial and in-frame only. The table lists about 680,000 clones, around 90% of them singletons. The source was peripheral blood, collected in a trial of Ad26.COV2.S vaccine versus placebo. The receptors originated from a person aged 18-65 years who received the Ad26.COV2.S COVID-19 vaccine or a placebo.

The CDR3 DNA follows: TGTGCCAGCAGCTTAGGGCGGACTAGCGGGTACCTTCGCACAGATACGCAGTATTTT. Translating it yields CASSLGRTSGYLRTDTQYF. The chain uses TRBV11-2 and TRBJ2-3; 11 nucleotides agree with TRBD2. V shed 1 base, J shed 1 base, and the junction held 10 bases outside the gene matches. This CDR3 is 19 amino acids long. Germline V gene lookup returns CDR1 SGHAT and CDR2 FQNNGV. The entire variable domain, with the rest obtained from reference TRBV11-2 and TRBJ2-3, is as follows: EAGVAQSPRYKIIEKRQSVAFWCNPISGHATLYWYQQILGQGPKLLIQFQNNGVVDDSQLPKDRFSAERLKGVDSTLKIQPAKLEDSAVYLCASSLGRTSGYLRTDTQYFGPGTRLTVL.

This clone was counted at least ten times. The sample carries other DNA sequences with the same CDR3. This chain's CDR3 is CASRRDSYEQYF. The CDR3 bases are TGTGCCAGCAGGCGGGATTCCTACGAGCAGTACTTC. The chain links TRBV2 to TRBJ2-7, with a possible D match to TRBD2 (6 bases). V lost 6 bases, J lost 1 base, and 7 bases lay in between. CDR3 size: 12 residues. Germline lookup yields CDR1 SNHLY and CDR2 FYNNEI.

The chain links TRBV5-1 to TRBJ1-1, with 7 bases identical to TRBD1. Trimming cost V 3 bases and J 7 bases; bases outside gene matches: 6. The germline CDR1 and CDR2 sequences are SGHRS and YFSETQ. This CDR3 spans 13 amino acids. The CDR3 sequence is CASSSGTEIEAFF. CDR3 coding DNA: TGCGCCAGCAGCTCTGGGACAGAAATTGAAGCTTTCTTT. Drawing the rest from reference TRBV5-1 and TRBJ1-1, the complete variable domain is KAGVTQTPRYLIKTRGQQVTLSCSPISGHRSVSWYQQTPGQGLQFLFEYFSETQRNKGNFPGRFSGRQFSNSRSEMNVSTLELGDSALYLCASSSGTEIEAFFGQGTRLTVV.

The chain is built from TRBV27 and TRBJ1-2, with D perhaps matching TRBD1 (6 bases). V lost 5 bases and J lost 4, with 11 bases in between. This CDR3 is built from 13 residues. Germline lookup yields CDR1 MNHEY and CDR2 SMNVEV (reference sequence). The CDR3 nucleotides read TGTGCCAGCAGTATCAGGGGAACCTATGGCTACACCTTC. Amino acids: CASSIRGTYGYTF.

This clone came up a few times. The CDR3 here is CASSLDRGTRGYTF. The CDR3 DNA follows: TGTGCCAGCAGCTTAGACAGGGGGACCCGGGGCTACACCTTC. This chain links TRBV11-2 with TRBJ1-2; 7 positions match TRBD1. CDR3 length: 14 amino acids. After removal of 0 bases from V and 8 bases from J, the junction contained 6 bases not matched to a gene. CDR1 is SGHAT and CDR2 is FQNNGV in the germline V gene.

The chain carries TRBV6-5 and TRBJ1-1, with 12 bases fitting TRBD1. CDR3 length: 15 residues. CDR1 is MNHEY and CDR2 is SVGAGI in the germline V gene. V dropped 6 bases and J dropped 4; count of bases not matched to a gene: 6. The CDR3 sequence is CASSPGQGASTEAFF. The CDR3 bases are TGTGCCAGCAGCCCGGGACAGGGGGCTAGCACTGAAGCTTTCTTT.

The CDR3 region has the DNA TGTGCCAGCAGGAGGACTAGCGGGGAGACCCAGTACTTC. Translated, it gives CASRRTSGETQYF. The rearrangement links TRBV19 to TRBJ2-5; 11 bases align to TRBD2. Germline CDR1 LNHDA, CDR2 SQIVND (reference sequence). The CDR3 runs 13 residues. The V segment lost 9 bases and the J segment 5 bases; nucleotides outside the gene matches: 5.